A single sample is the source of the 15 T cell receptor beta chains below, sequenced in a study of cytomegalovirus exposure and HLA in healthy donors. Libraries were prepared by immunoSEQ multiplex PCR; TCRdb keeps only in-frame clonotypes and omits some of them. The sample holds around 55,000 clones, over 75% seen once. The sample consisted of PBMCs. The receptors originated from a man between 18 and 29 years old in good health and CMV-seronegative.

The chain combines TRBV9 with TRBJ2-2, with D perhaps matching TRBD2 (6 bases). Trimming removed 0 bases from V and 7 bases from J, with 10 bases in between. CDR1 and CDR2 from the germline V gene are SGDLS and YYNGEE. The CDR3 is 14 residues long. CDR3 region: CASSVVSGVGELFF. In DNA, the CDR3 is TGTGCCAGCAGCGTAGTTTCGGGAGTCGGGGAGCTGTTTTTT.

The V gene is TRBV5-1, the J gene TRBJ2-1; D is perhaps TRBD2 (5 bases). Germline V CDR1 and CDR2: SGHRS, YFSETQ. The V end lost 0 bases, the J end lost 6 bases, and 13 bases lay between the germline ends. This CDR3 has 15 residues. CDR3 region: CASSLVQMGVNEQFF. CDR3 nucleotides: TGCGCCAGCAGCTTGGTACAGATGGGAGTCAATGAGCAGTTCTTC.

J is TRBJ2-1 and V is TRBV6-5, with unresolved D. V lost 0 bases and J lost 5, with 11 bases in between. Germline CDR1 is MNHEY and CDR2 is SVGAGI. CDR3 size: 15 residues. The CDR3 sequence: CASSYSRMSDNEQFF. The CDR3 region has the DNA TGTGCCAGCAGTTACTCGAGAATGAGCGACAATGAGCAGTTCTTC.

This chain joins TRBV27 and TRBJ1-2; D is undetermined. The V gene's germline CDR1 is MNHEY and CDR2 SMNVEV (reference sequence). The V and J ends lost 10 bases and 4 bases respectively, with 19 bases between them. This CDR3 has 14 amino acids. CDR3 sequence (DNA): TGTGCCACCCAGAGAAGGGAGGGTGGCTATGGCTACACCTTC. Translating gives CATQRREGGYGYTF.

This clone was recorded once. V gene TRBV6-4 combines with J gene TRBJ2-2; D may be TRBD1 (6 bases). Trimming stripped 2 bases from V and 2 bases from J, with 6 bases between. Germline lookup yields CDR1 MRHNA and CDR2 SNTAGT. The length of the CDR3 is 14 residues. CDR3 sequence reads: CASSDGTNTGELFF. The CDR3 DNA is TGTGCCAGCAGTGACGGGACAAACACCGGGGAGCTGTTTTTT.

V usage is TRBV7-8 and J usage is TRBJ2-1; 13 bases map to TRBD2. Germline V gene sequence: CDR1 SGHVS, CDR2 FQNEAQ. With 0 bases clipped from V and 0 bases from J, the junction kept 8 bases outside the gene matches. This CDR3 comprises 20 residues. Written as DNA, the CDR3 is TGTGCCAGCAGCTTAGCGTCGGGACTAGCGGGATCCCCCTCCTACAATGAGCAGTTCTTC. Translated: CASSLASGLAGSPSYNEQFF.

The genes are TRBV18 and TRBJ2-7; 11 nucleotides align to TRBD1. CDR3 size: 16 residues. From germline, CDR1 is KGHSH and CDR2 LQKENI. The ends lost 6 bases at V and 5 bases at J; junction bases unmatched: 12. The CDR3 sequence: CASSSLDRGRAHEQYF. The CDR3 DNA follows: TGTGCCAGCTCCTCACTGGACAGGGGGCGCGCCCACGAGCAGTACTTC.

The chain joins TRBV2 to TRBJ1-2, with D maybe TRBD1 (5 bases). V lost 3 bases to trimming and J lost 5 bases, with 10 bases between them. Per germline, CDR1 SNHLY and CDR2 FYNNEI. The CDR3 extends over 13 amino acids. The CDR3 bases are TGTGCCAGCAGTGATGGGCAGGGTTATGGCTACACCTTC. It translates to CASSDGQGYGYTF.

This clone was found once. The gene calls are TRBV5-5 and TRBJ2-1; the match to TRBD2 covers 12 bases. The V gene's germline CDR1 is SGHKS and CDR2 YYEKEE (reference sequence). The V and J ends lost 0 bases and 9 bases, in that order; junction bases with no gene match: 10. The CDR3 runs to 17 residues. The CDR3 loop is CASSLGTSGMGRLEQFF. The DNA of the CDR3 is TGTGCCAGCAGCTTGGGGACTAGCGGGATGGGGCGGCTTGAGCAGTTCTTC.

The chain carries TRBV4-1 and TRBJ1-1; 9 bases align to TRBD1. The germline V gene encodes CDR1 MGHRA and CDR2 YSYEKL. CDR3 length: 14 amino acids. The ends lost 5 bases at V and 7 bases at J; junction bases unmatched: 8. The CDR3 region has the DNA TGCGCCAGCAGCAGGACAGGGGATGGTGATGAAGCTTTCTTT. It is translated as CASSRTGDGDEAFF.

This clone was picked up one time. The V and J genes are TRBV27 and TRBJ2-7; D is perhaps TRBD2 (7 bases). Trimming pared 4 bases from V and 3 bases from J, leaving 16 bases between. The CDR3 length is 15 residues. Germline V gene sequence: CDR1 MNHEY, CDR2 SMNVEV (reference sequence). The CDR3 DNA reads TGTGCCAGCAGTTCCCTCCGGCGGGGGCTCTACGAGCAGTACTTC. Its translation: CASSSLRRGLYEQYF.

The J gene is TRBJ2-5, the V gene TRBV2; D is ambiguous. This CDR3 has 15 amino acids. Germline lookup yields CDR1 SNHLY and CDR2 FYNNEI. V dropped 6 bases and J dropped 5 bases, with 19 bases sitting between them. The CDR3 sequence is CASSNMVLESETQYF. In DNA form, the CDR3 reads TGTGCCAGCAGCAACATGGTTTTGGAGTCGGAGACCCAGTACTTC.

This clone was recorded once. The V and J genes are TRBV2 and TRBJ2-5, with unresolved D. This CDR3 spans 15 amino acids. Germline V gives CDR1 SNHLY, CDR2 FYNNEI. Trimming took 1 base from V and 2 from J, leaving 11 bases between them. The CDR3 spells CASSEGFAGQETQYF. The DNA of the CDR3 is TGTGCCAGCAGTGAAGGGTTTGCCGGGCAAGAGACCCAGTACTTC. Using reference TRBV2 and TRBJ2-5 for the parts outside the CDR3, the full variable domain is EPEVTQTPSHQVTQMGQEVILRCVPISNHLYFYWYRQILGQKVEFLVSFYNNEISEKSEIFDDQFSVERPDGSNFTLKIRSTKLEDSAMYFCASSEGFAGQETQYFGPGTRLLVL.

The chain carries TRBV10-3 and TRBJ1-2; 9 bases align to TRBD1. This CDR3 is 16 amino acids long. Germline V gene sequence: CDR1 ENHRY, CDR2 SYGVKD. The J segment lost 3 bases and the V segment lost 4 bases, leaving 9 bases of the junction unmatched. The CDR3 sequence is CAISVQSGQGDYGYTF. The CDR3 DNA follows: TGTGCCATCAGTGTACAATCGGGACAGGGCGACTATGGCTACACCTTC.

The V and J genes are TRBV28 and TRBJ2-1, with 7 bases that match TRBD2. Trimming removed 6 bases from V and 12 bases from J; junction bases left unmatched: 17. Germline CDR1 MDHEN, CDR2 SYDVKM. The CDR3 runs to 15 residues. CDR3 bases: TGTGCCAGCAGCCTCGCGGGGCGGGACTACGGTTGGCAGTTCTTC. It encodes CASSLAGRDYGWQFF.